The clone carrying this TCR beta chain was observed a handful of times. Its cognate antigen is unknown. The sample is drawn from a study of memory CD4+ T cells and cytomegalovirus serostatus. Findings and caveats of the study: Of under 200 reported CMV TCRbeta sequences, roughly 70 were found in memory CD4+ repertoires. Suggested: most of the CMV-linked TCR signature lies in CD4+ memory cells.

Single viable CD3+CD4+CD8-CD45RO+ cells were sorted as the memory CD4+ T cells. After thawing, CD4+ T cells were positively selected. CDR1 and CDR2 (germline): GTSNPN, SVGIG (reference sequence). V trimming: 3 bases; J trimming: 1 base; junction bases outside the gene matches: 1. CDR3 length: 13 residues. Only in-frame clones appear in the TCRdb table, and some are missing; sequencing was by immunoSEQ multiplex PCR. The sample includes some 50,000 clones, roughly 79% seen only once; the top ten take approximately 1.5%. This receptor was obtained from an adult in good health and CMV-seronegative. This rearrangement joins TRBV30 to TRBJ1-1, with 8 bases lining up with TRBD1. Sequenced input: memory CD4+ T cells from blood. The CDR3 DNA follows: TGTGCCTGGAGAGACAGGGGGAACACTGAAGCTTTCTTT. The encoded protein is CAWRDRGNTEAFF.